Below are 26 T cell receptor beta chains sequenced from a single sample in a study of Ad26.COV2.S vaccination and SARS-CoV-2 variants. Sequenced by immunoSEQ multiplex PCR; TCRdb stores in-frame clones only, minus some. In the table there are 380,000 or so clones, 83% of which are singletons. Treatment meaning: roughly 18 received Ad26.COV2.S at low or high dose, single or two shots; roughly 5 received placebo; per-sample allocation not given. Sampling occurred on day 63 after the first vaccine or placebo injection. The sample here was peripheral blood, taken in a trial of Ad26.COV2.S vaccine versus placebo. Source of these receptors: a person aged 18-60 years who received the Ad26.COV2.S COVID-19 vaccine or a placebo.

The chain combines TRBV30 with TRBJ2-3; the match to TRBD2 covers 8 bases. The CDR3 runs to 14 residues. CDR1 and CDR2 (germline): GTSNPN, SVGIG (reference sequence). With V trimmed by 4 bases and J by 3 bases, 6 bases remained unmatched. CDR3 DNA: TGTGCCTGGACAGGCGGGAGGTTGACAGATACGCAGTATTTT. It encodes CAWTGGRLTDTQYF.

J is TRBJ2-3 and V is TRBV29-1; 8 bases are shared with TRBD1. The CDR3 totals 14 residues. The germline gives CDR1 SQVTM, CDR2 ANQGSEA. After removal of 7 bases from V and 2 bases from J, the junction contained 8 bases not matched to a gene. The CDR3, as DNA: TGCAGCGCCATAGACAGGGGAATCACAGATACGCAGTATTTT. It specifies CSAIDRGITDTQYF.

In regard to this clone: Other nucleotide sequences from this sample produce the same CDR3. The CDR3 DNA sequence: TGTGCCACCAGCAGAGGGGGGAGCCATGAGCAGTTCTTC. As protein: CATSRGGSHEQFF. This rearrangement joins TRBV15 to TRBJ2-1; D may match TRBD1 or TRBD2 (5 bases each). Trimming stripped 1 base from V and 8 bases from J, with 9 bases between. The germline V gene encodes CDR1 LNHNV and CDR2 YYDKDF (reference sequence). The CDR3 totals 13 residues.

The chain carries TRBV12-5 and TRBJ2-7, with 7 bases identical to TRBD1. CDR3 size: 13 residues. Germline CDR1 and CDR2: LGHNT and FRNRAP. The trim removed 4 bases at V and 2 bases at J, leaving 2 bases unmatched. The CDR3, as DNA: TGTGCTAGTGGTTGGCAGGGGGCCTACGAGCAGTACTTC. As protein: CASGWQGAYEQYF.

This chain joins TRBV4-1 and TRBJ2-7; D perhaps matches TRBD1 (5 bases). Germline assignment: CDR1 MGHRA and CDR2 YSYEKL. Deletions cut 0 bases from V and 6 bases from J, with 15 bases between. This CDR3 is 15 amino acids long. CDR3 sequence (DNA): TGCGCCAGCAGCCAAGATCACCCAGGGTTCGGCGAGCAGTACTTC. This translates into CASSQDHPGFGEQYF.

The chain carries TRBV21-1 and TRBJ2-5. TRBV21-1 is assigned pseudogene status. There are 17 residues in the CDR3. The CDR3 nucleotides are TGTGCCAGCAGCAATCCCCCGGCCCTAAGAGGGGGAGGGACCCAGTACTTC. Its protein is CASSNPPALRGGGTQYF.

The gene calls are TRBV11-2 and TRBJ2-1, with 7 nucleotides matching TRBD2. Germline V gene lookup returns CDR1 SGHAT and CDR2 FQNNGV. V was pared by 5 bases and J by 7 bases, with 14 bases of the junction left unmatched. The CDR3 loop spans 16 amino acids. CDR3 loop: CASSDGQSGRGNEQFF. The CDR3 DNA reads TGTGCCAGCAGCGACGGGCAATCGGGGAGGGGAAATGAGCAGTTCTTC.

This clone has just a few counts. V is TRBV19 and J is TRBJ2-2; 7 bases line up with TRBD1. Trimming cost V 7 bases and J 4 bases; bases outside gene matches: 27. The CDR3 loop spans 21 amino acids. Germline V CDR1 and CDR2: LNHDA, SQIVND (reference sequence). The CDR3 region has the DNA TGTGCCAGTATTTACAAGACAACAAATCGACAAGGGGGCCCGAGCACCGGGGAGCTGTTTTTT. It specifies CASIYKTTNRQGGPSTGELFF.

This clone was seen only a few times. The chain is built from TRBV18 and TRBJ1-6; a possible D gene is TRBD1 (6 bases). Trimming removed 3 bases at V and 7 bases at J, with 13 bases between. Germline values: CDR1 KGHSH, CDR2 LQKENI. The CDR3 loop spans 15 amino acids. The CDR3 loop is CASSPSTGLNSPLHF. As DNA, the CDR3 is TGTGCCAGCTCACCGAGTACAGGGCTCAATTCACCCCTCCACTTT. Variable domain in full (rest from reference TRBV18 and TRBJ1-6): NAGVMQNPRHLVRRRGQEARLRCSPMKGHSHVYWYRQLPEEGLKFMVYLQKENIIDESGMPKERFSAEFPKEGPSILRIQQVVRGDSAAYFCASSPSTGLNSPLHFGNGTRLTVT.

The V and J genes are TRBV27 and TRBJ1-4, with D unresolved. This CDR3 contains 14 residues. V was pared by 0 bases and J by 8 bases, with 10 bases between. CDR1 MNHEY and CDR2 SMNVEV come from the germline V gene (reference sequence). CDR3 DNA sequence: TGTGCCAGCAGTTTATCGAACGGGGAGGAAAAACTGTTTTTT. Its protein product is CASSLSNGEEKLFF.

The rearrangement uses TRBV6-2 or TRBV6-3 and TRBJ1-1; 7 bases map to TRBD1. This CDR3 region has 13 residues. Trimming took 5 bases from V and 2 from J; bases not matched to a gene: 2. The V gene's germline CDR1 is MNHEY and CDR2 SVGEGT. CDR3 amino acids: CASSRQGNTEAFF. CDR3 DNA: TGTGCCAGCAGTCGACAGGGAAACACTGAAGCTTTCTTT.

The V call is TRBV7-6, the J call TRBJ2-7; D is uncertain. This CDR3 comprises 13 residues. Germline V CDR1 and CDR2: SGHVS, FNYEAQ. With 4 bases removed from V and 4 bases from J, the gap between germline ends came to 11 bases. The CDR3 is CASSSGPIYEQYF. The CDR3 DNA reads as TGTGCCAGCAGCTCCGGACCCATTTACGAGCAGTACTTC.

V gene TRBV20-1 combines with J gene TRBJ2-2, with 10 bases aligning to TRBD1. CDR1 is DFQATT and CDR2 is SNEGSKA in the germline V gene (reference sequence). V lost 3 bases and J lost 3; bases outside the gene matches: 4. The length of the CDR3 is 15 residues. The CDR3 DNA reads as TGCAGTGCTAGTTGGGACAGGGGTCACACCGGGGAGCTGTTTTTT. This translates into CSASWDRGHTGELFF.

This chain joins TRBV3-1 (or the pseudogene TRBV3-2) and TRBJ1-5; possible D gene TRBD1, 5 bases. The germline V gene encodes CDR1 LGHDT and CDR2 YNNKEL (reference sequence). This CDR3 contains 13 residues. Trimming removed 4 bases from V and 7 bases from J, with 11 bases in between. The CDR3 loop reads CASSRGDGQPQHF. CDR3 DNA sequence: TGTGCCAGCAGCCGGGGGGACGGGCAGCCCCAGCATTTT.

This clone was recorded a few times. This sequence joins TRBV10-3 and TRBJ2-5; 9 bases match TRBD1. The CDR3 has 16 amino acids. V lost 0 bases and J lost 5; bases outside the gene matches: 7. Looked up from germline, CDR1 is ENHRY and CDR2 is SYGVKD. The CDR3 protein is CAISESSGTGRETQYF. CDR3 bases: TGTGCCATCAGTGAGTCTTCCGGGACAGGGAGGGAGACCCAGTACTTC.

Written as DNA, the CDR3 is TGTGCCAGCAGCTTACAGGCTAGCTGGAGAGATACGCAGTATTTT. Translated, it gives CASSLQASWRDTQYF. V usage is TRBV7-3 and J usage is TRBJ2-3; weak D call: TRBD2 (5 bases). The length of the CDR3 is 15 residues. CDR1 and CDR2 (germline): SGHTA, FQGTGA. The germline V and J ends were trimmed by 2 bases and 5 bases, with 14 bases remaining between them.

V usage is TRBV9 and J usage is TRBJ1-1; D may be TRBD1 (5 bases). The CDR3 consists of 14 residues. Per the germline V gene, CDR1 is SGDLS and CDR2 is YYNGEE. Trimming removed 0 bases at V and 0 bases at J, with 6 bases between. This chain's CDR3 is CASSVGQMNTEAFF. The CDR3 DNA is TGTGCCAGCAGCGTAGGACAGATGAACACTGAAGCTTTCTTT. Full variable domain (missing parts from reference TRBV9 and TRBJ1-1): DSGVTQTPKHLITATGQRVTLRCSPRSGDLSVYWYQQSLDQGLQFLIQYYNGEERAKGNILERFSAQQFPDLHSELNLSSLELGDSALYFCASSVGQMNTEAFFGQGTRLTVV.

This clone has only one observation. The gene calls are TRBV7-2 and TRBJ1-2; the match to TRBD1 covers 8 bases. CDR1 SGHTA and CDR2 FQGNSA come from the germline V gene. The trim removed 5 bases at V and 4 bases at J, leaving 9 bases unmatched. The CDR3 runs to 15 residues. The CDR3 is CASSPQTGGVYGYTF. The CDR3, as DNA: TGTGCCAGCAGCCCCCAAACAGGGGGGGTCTATGGCTACACCTTC.

CDR3 loop: CSASLLNTEAFF. In nucleotides, the CDR3 is TGCAGTGCTAGTCTCTTGAACACTGAAGCTTTCTTT. V and J are TRBV20-1 and TRBJ1-1; unclear D gene. Trimming pared 3 bases from V and 0 bases from J, leaving 5 bases between. Germline-derived CDR1 and CDR2 are DFQATT and SNEGSKA (reference sequence). This CDR3 contains 12 residues.

This chain connects TRBV6-4 to TRBJ1-2; weak D call: TRBD1 (5 bases). Germline CDR1 reads MRHNA; CDR2 reads SNTAGT. The CDR3 has 15 residues. V was cut by 2 bases and J by 8 bases, with 18 bases left in between. The CDR3 region has the DNA TGTGCCAGCAGTGACATAGGTTCAGGGTTCTCCGGCTACACCTTC. Translated: CASSDIGSGFSGYTF.

V gene TRBV2 combines with J gene TRBJ1-5, with D hard to call. Per germline, CDR1 SNHLY and CDR2 FYNNEI. The CDR3 loop spans 12 amino acids. The V end was cut by 7 bases, the J end by 4 bases, with 8 bases between. CDR3 residues: CASKRENQPQHF. The CDR3 DNA reads TGTGCCAGCAAAAGGGAGAATCAGCCCCAGCATTTT.

The CDR3: CASSIGLGLANYGYTF. The CDR3 nucleotides read TGTGCCAGTAGTATAGGGCTCGGACTAGCTAACTATGGCTACACCTTC. The V gene is TRBV19, the J gene TRBJ1-2, with D uncertain. This CDR3 contains 16 residues. Germline values: CDR1 LNHDA, CDR2 SQIVND (reference sequence). With 1 base removed from V and 0 bases from J, the gap between germline ends came to 12 bases.

This clone was seen a handful of times. This chain connects TRBV24-1 to TRBJ1-5, with D hard to call. The germline V gene has CDR1 KGHDR and CDR2 SFDVKD. Trimming pared 6 bases from V and 7 bases from J, leaving 9 bases between. The CDR3 runs to 12 residues. The CDR3 region is CATSKGPQPQHF. CDR3 DNA: TGTGCCACCAGTAAAGGGCCGCAGCCCCAGCATTTT.

The V and J genes are TRBV9 and TRBJ2-7, with D possibly TRBD2 on 7 matching bases. Germline CDR1 is SGDLS and CDR2 is YYNGEE. The CDR3 sequence is 15 residues long. V was cut by 4 bases and J by 6 bases, with 20 bases left in between. The CDR3 is CASSPTDSGKGEQYF. The CDR3 bases are TGTGCCAGCAGCCCTACGGACAGCGGGAAGGGCGAGCAGTACTTC.

This clone showed up just once. The chain uses TRBV18 and TRBJ2-1, with D possibly being TRBD1 (5 bases). The CDR3 is made up of 15 amino acids. Looked up from germline, CDR1 is KGHSH and CDR2 is LQKENI. Trimming took 1 base from V and 10 from J, leaving 17 bases between them. The CDR3 DNA reads as TGTGCCAGCTCACCACGAGCAAGCGCAGGGAAAGAGCAGTTCTTC. Its protein is CASSPRASAGKEQFF. Filled out from reference TRBV18 and TRBJ2-1, the complete variable domain reads NAGVMQNPRHLVRRRGQEARLRCSPMKGHSHVYWYRQLPEEGLKFMVYLQKENIIDESGMPKERFSAEFPKEGPSILRIQQVVRGDSAAYFCASSPRASAGKEQFFGPGTRLTVL.

The chain has TRBV6-5 and TRBJ2-7; D not resolved. V was trimmed by 4 bases and J by 0 bases, leaving 7 bases between them. CDR1 is MNHEY, CDR2 SVGAGI, per germline. This CDR3 contains 13 residues. CDR3 loop: CASSFSDSYEQYF. The CDR3 DNA reads as TGTGCCAGCAGTTTCTCCGACTCCTACGAGCAGTACTTC.